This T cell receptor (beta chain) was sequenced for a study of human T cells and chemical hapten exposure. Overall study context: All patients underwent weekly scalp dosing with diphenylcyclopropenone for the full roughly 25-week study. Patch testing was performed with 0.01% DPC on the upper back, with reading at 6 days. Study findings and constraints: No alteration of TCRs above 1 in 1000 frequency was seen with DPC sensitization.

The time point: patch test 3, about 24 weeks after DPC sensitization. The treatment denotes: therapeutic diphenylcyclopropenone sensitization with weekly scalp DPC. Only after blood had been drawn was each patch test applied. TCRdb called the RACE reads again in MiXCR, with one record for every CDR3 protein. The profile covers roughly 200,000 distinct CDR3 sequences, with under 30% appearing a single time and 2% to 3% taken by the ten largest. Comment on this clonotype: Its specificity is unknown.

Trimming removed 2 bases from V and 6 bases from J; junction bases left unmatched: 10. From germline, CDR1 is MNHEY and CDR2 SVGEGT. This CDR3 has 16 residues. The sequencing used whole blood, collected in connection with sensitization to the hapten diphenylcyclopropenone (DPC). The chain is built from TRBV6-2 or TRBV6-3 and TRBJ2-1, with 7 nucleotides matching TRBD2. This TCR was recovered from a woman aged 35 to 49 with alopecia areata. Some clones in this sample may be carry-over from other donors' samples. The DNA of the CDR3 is TGTGCCAGCAGTTACATAGGCGGGAGTTACTCCAATGAGCAGTTCTTC. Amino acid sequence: CASSYIGGSYSNEQFF.